The rows below give T cell receptor beta chains drawn from one sample of a study of CD8 T cells in Susac syndrome. TCRdb re-called the immunoSEQ multiplex PCR reads through MiXCR, storing one row per CDR3 protein. The sample holds hundreds of thousands of distinct CDR3 sequences, roughly 95% seen once. Sequencing was done on a sample of CD4+ T cells from PBMCs. The receptors were sampled from a human donor with multiple sclerosis. Both conserved end residues are part of each CDR3. A D gene is named only where the DNA matches it firmly. Not every row has a clone size; where given, it reads once, few, many or a size class.

clone_size j_call d_call v_call cdr3_nt cdr3_aa
- TRBJ2-1 - TRBV20-1 TGCAGTGCTAGAGATGCCCCTCTCCGGGGGGCGCAGTTCTTC CSARDAPLRGAQFF
- TRBJ1-6 - TRBV6-6 TGTGCCAGCAGTTACTCTGACCCCCCGATGGTACCCCTCCACTTT CASSYSDPPMVPLHF
- TRBJ2-5 - TRBV4-1 TGCGCCAGCAGCCAAGATCTTAGCTCCGAGACCCAGTACTTC CASSQDLSSETQYF
- TRBJ2-1 - TRBV9 TGTGCCAGCAGCGTGGCCAGGGTAAGCAATGAGCAGTTCTTC CASSVARVSNEQFF
- TRBJ1-1 TRBD1 TRBV12-3/TRBV12-4 TGTGCCAGCAGAGGTACCAGACAGGGAGCGGGCACTGAAGCTTTCTTT CASRGTRQGAGTEAFF
- TRBJ2-3 - TRBV7-8 TGTGCCAGCAGCCGGAGCTCGGGTCGGGGAGATACGCAGTATTTT CASSRSSGRGDTQYF
- TRBJ1-1 - TRBV5-1 TGCGCCAGCAGCTTGGGAGGAGATGGAGCTTTCTTT CASSLGGDGAFF
- TRBJ2-3 - TRBV7-3 TGTGCCAGCAGCTCAACCTCTAGCGTAAACACAGATACGCAGTATTTT CASSSTSSVNTDTQYF
- TRBJ2-2 - TRBV11-3 TGTGCCAGCAGCAGCCGAAAAGGGGCGAACACCGGGGAGCTGTTTTTT CASSSRKGANTGELFF
- TRBJ2-7 - TRBV2 TGTGCCACCCGGGGCATCGCCTACGAGCAGTACTTC CATRGIAYEQYF
- TRBJ2-2 TRBD2 TRBV25-1 TGTGCCAGCAGCGACTCAGCGGGAGGGAACACCGGGGAGCTGTTTTTT CASSDSAGGNTGELFF
- TRBJ1-2 - TRBV28 TGTGCCAGCAGTTTAGAACAGGCCTATGGCTACACCTTC CASSLEQAYGYTF
- TRBJ2-2 TRBD1 TRBV19 TGTGCCAGTAGGGGGACAGGGAACACCGGGGAGCTGTTTTTT CASRGTGNTGELFF
- TRBJ2-5 TRBD2 TRBV28 TGTGCCAGCAGTTTAGGGGGGGTTGAGACCCAGTACTTC CASSLGGVETQYF
once TRBJ1-1 - TRBV20-1 TGCAGTGCCAGACAGGTTACGAACACTGAAGCTTTCTTT CSARQVTNTEAFF
- TRBJ1-4 - TRBV12-3/TRBV12-4 TGTGCCAGCGCGAGGGGCCCAAATGAAAAACTGTTTTTT CASARGPNEKLFF
- TRBJ1-3 - TRBV3-1 TGTGCCAGCAGCCGAGGCGGTCTTGGGGGAAACACCATATATTTT CASSRGGLGGNTIYF
once TRBJ2-2 TRBD2 TRBV4-2 TGTGCCAGCAGCCAAGAGGGGGGACTAGCGGCCGCGTTCCTGTTTTTT CASSQEGGLAAAFLFF
- TRBJ1-2 - TRBV6-2/TRBV6-3 TGTGCCAGCAGTTACGAAGGTATCGGTGGCTACACCTTC CASSYEGIGGYTF
- TRBJ2-1 - TRBV20-1 TGCAGTGCCGAACCACAGGGCCTTTCCTCCTACAATGAGCAGTTCTTC CSAEPQGLSSYNEQFF
- TRBJ2-1 TRBD2 TRBV29-1 TGCAGCTCCCGGACTAGCGGGAGGGCGGGGGGTGAGCAGTTCTTC CSSRTSGRAGGEQFF
- TRBJ1-1 - TRBV18 TGTGCCAGCTCACCATTCGACAACATGAACACTGAAGCTTTCTTT CASSPFDNMNTEAFF
- TRBJ2-3 TRBD2 TRBV7-2 TGTGCGAGCGGGAGCGGGGGGTACACTACGCAGTATTTT CASGSGGYTTQYF
few TRBJ1-5 - TRBV20-1 TGCAGTGCTAGGGAACCGGGACGACTTAATCAGCCCCAGCATTTT CSAREPGRLNQPQHF
- TRBJ2-3 - TRBV6-5 TGTGCCAGCAGTTCCCAGGGCCCAGATACGCAGTATTTT CASSSQGPDTQYF
- TRBJ1-5 - TRBV4-1 TGCGCCAGCAGCCAAGAGGTTGGGTGGCAGCCCCAGCATTTT CASSQEVGWQPQHF
once TRBJ1-1 - TRBV6-1 TGTGCCAGCACTAACGGGCCGGGGCGCCGTTTCGACACTGAAGCTTTCTTT CASTNGPGRRFDTEAFF
- TRBJ1-1 - TRBV7-3 TGTGCCAGCAACCTTACGCCCGGGCAGCAAAACACTGAAGCTTTCTTT CASNLTPGQQNTEAFF
- TRBJ2-2 - TRBV5-4 TGTGCCAGCAGCTTGGGGGGGGACACCGGGGAGCTGTTTTTT CASSLGGDTGELFF
- TRBJ2-7 - TRBV12-3/TRBV12-4 TGTGCCAGCAGTTTTAGGGTTCGTGAGCAGTACTTC CASSFRVREQYF
- TRBJ2-7 - TRBV7-9 TGTGCCAGCAGCTTATCCGGGGGGCAAGGCGAGCAGTACTTC CASSLSGGQGEQYF
- TRBJ2-3 - TRBV20-1 TGCAGTGCTAGAGTGCTAGCGCGGGGTTTCGGCACAGATACGCAGTATTTT CSARVLARGFGTDTQYF
- TRBJ2-1 TRBD1 TRBV7-6 TGTGCCAGCAGCGAGGACAGGGTAGCAGGAGGCGGCTACAATGAGCAGTTCTTC CASSEDRVAGGGYNEQFF
- TRBJ1-1 - TRBV25-1 TGTGCCAGCACAGGGGTAGGGGCCCCTGAAGCTTTCTTT CASTGVGAPEAFF
- TRBJ1-6 TRBD1 TRBV18 TGTGCCAGCTCACTGCGACAGGGGGTAATTGGCTTTAATTCACCCCTCCACTTT CASSLRQGVIGFNSPLHF
- TRBJ2-7 - TRBV13 TGTGCCAGCGCCGGAAGGTACGAGCAGTACTTC CASAGRYEQYF
- TRBJ2-2 TRBD2 TRBV6-5 TGTGCCAGCAGTTACTCGACAGCGCGGGGAGGGCGGAGGAACACCGGGGAGCTGTTTTTT CASSYSTARGGRRNTGELFF
- TRBJ1-4 - TRBV6-2/TRBV6-3 TGTGCCAGCAGTTATGACCGGACAACTAATGAAAAACTGTTTTTT CASSYDRTTNEKLFF
- TRBJ2-1 TRBD1 TRBV28 TGTGCCAGCATGGACAGGGTGGCCGGGGAGCAGTTCTTC CASMDRVAGEQFF
- TRBJ1-6 - TRBV6-1 TGTGCCAGCAGTGAAGCGGATGTTGTAACCCTCCACTTT CASSEADVVTLHF
- TRBJ2-1 TRBD2 TRBV2 TGTGCCAGCAACAGCGGGATTAATGAGCAGTTCTTC CASNSGINEQFF
- TRBJ1-1 TRBD1 TRBV20-1 TGCAGTGCTCTTCCGGACAGGGGCTCCTTTAACACTGAAGCTTTCTTT CSALPDRGSFNTEAFF
- TRBJ2-1 TRBD2 TRBV3-1 TGTGCCAGCAGCCAAAGCCGGGGGGGGCAGGGGACCTACAATGAGCAGTTCTTC CASSQSRGGQGTYNEQFF
- TRBJ2-5 TRBD1 TRBV20-1 TGCAGTGCTAGTCTCAGGCCGACAGGGGTTATGAAGACCCAGTACTTC CSASLRPTGVMKTQYF
- TRBJ1-1 - TRBV11-3 TGTGCCAGCACCTCCTTTGGGGGAATGAACACTGAAGCTTTCTTT CASTSFGGMNTEAFF
few TRBJ2-6 - TRBV7-9 TGTGCCAGTAGGAGCTCTGGGGCCAACGTCCTGACTTTC CASRSSGANVLTF
- TRBJ1-1 TRBD1 TRBV5-1 TGCGCCAGCAGCGGGGGACAGTTGAACACTGAAGCTTTCTTT CASSGGQLNTEAFF
- TRBJ1-2 - TRBV7-9 TGTGCCAGCAGCTCCCCTTGGTTGGACTATGGCTACACCTTC CASSSPWLDYGYTF
- TRBJ2-7 TRBD1 TRBV16 TGTGCCAGCAGCCTGTCCCGGGACAGGCCAAACACTAACTACGAGCAGTACTTC CASSLSRDRPNTNYEQYF
- TRBJ1-5 - TRBV27 TGTGCCAGCAGTAAACGACAGGAACCAAGGCGGCAGCCCCAGCATTTT CASSKRQEPRRQPQHF
- TRBJ2-7 - TRBV5-1 TGCGCCAGCAGCGAAGGGAACCACGAGCAGTACTTC CASSEGNHEQYF
once TRBJ2-1 - TRBV3-1 TGTGCCAGCAGCCAGAGGAGCGGTGGAGAGCAGTTCTTC CASSQRSGGEQFF
- TRBJ2-5 TRBD1 TRBV9 TGTGCCAGCAGCGCGACAGGGAGAGAGACCCAGTACTTC CASSATGRETQYF
- TRBJ2-5 - TRBV7-6 TGTGCCAGCAGCCCAAACAGGGGGGGGGAGACCCAGTACTTC CASSPNRGGETQYF
- TRBJ1-2 - TRBV6-5 TGTGCCAGCAGTACCGGGACGTCGTCTGGCTACACCTTC CASSTGTSSGYTF